Presented here are 9 T cell receptor beta chains from one specimen sequenced in a study of regulatory and conventional T cells in RAG deficiency. TCRdb keeps only in-frame clones here, not all; method: immunoSEQ multiplex PCR. Among approximately 10,000 clones listed, approximately 95% were seen once. Genomic DNA came from blood regulatory T cells gated CD4+ CD25-high CD127-low. The sample was also linked to a second study, of regulatory T cells. That investigation notes: The primer mix had 52 TRBV and 13 TRBJ primers.

Sequenced input: CD127- CD25+ CD4+ Tregs sorted from blood. The source of these receptors is a human donor in good health.

The chain joins TRBV2 to TRBJ2-7; tentatively, D is TRBD2 (5 bases). The CDR3 length is 13 residues. The germline V and J ends were trimmed by 2 bases and 3 bases, with 8 bases remaining between them. CDR1 SNHLY and CDR2 FYNNEI come from the germline V gene. The DNA for the CDR3 is TGTGCCAGCAGTGAACGGAGGTTCTACGAGCAGTACTTC. Translated: CASSERRFYEQYF. Filled out from reference TRBV2 and TRBJ2-7, the complete variable domain reads EPEVTQTPSHQVTQMGQEVILRCVPISNHLYFYWYRQILGQKVEFLVSFYNNEISEKSEIFDDQFSVERPDGSNFTLKIRSTKLEDSAMYFCASSERRFYEQYFGPGTRLTVT.

This sequence joins TRBV18 and TRBJ2-3, with D maybe TRBD2 (6 bases). V shed 3 bases and J shed 4 bases, with 11 bases lying between them. This CDR3 is built from 14 residues. CDR1 is KGHSH and CDR2 is LQKENI in the germline V gene. CDR3 residues: CASSPGGVADTQYF. CDR3 DNA sequence: TGTGCCAGCTCACCTGGCGGGGTGGCAGATACGCAGTATTTT.

The gene calls are TRBV10-1 and TRBJ2-5; 8 nucleotides agree with TRBD2. V shed 0 bases, J shed 4 bases, and the junction held 4 bases outside the gene matches. Germline CDR1 reads WNHNN; CDR2 reads SYGVQD (reference sequence). This CDR3 spans 15 amino acids. CDR3 protein: CASSESTGGPETQYF. The CDR3 DNA is TGCGCCAGCAGTGAGTCGACGGGGGGGCCAGAGACCCAGTACTTC.

The V and J genes are TRBV11-2 and TRBJ1-2; D perhaps matches TRBD1 (5 bases). CDR3 length equals 14 residues. Germline loops: CDR1 SGHAT, CDR2 FQNNGV. The V end lost 3 bases, the J end lost 10 bases, and 18 bases lay between the germline ends. The CDR3 loop is CASSFPGWGFDYTF. The DNA of the CDR3 is TGTGCCAGCAGCTTTCCAGGGTGGGGTTTTGACTACACCTTC.

The chain couples TRBV2 to TRBJ2-7, with D perhaps matching TRBD1 (6 bases). Germline values: CDR1 SNHLY, CDR2 FYNNEI. The CDR3 consists of 14 residues. With 4 bases removed from V and 3 bases from J, the gap between germline ends came to 13 bases. CDR3 region: CASSVETGYYEQYF. For the CDR3, the DNA is TGTGCCAGCAGTGTGGAGACAGGCTACTACGAGCAGTACTTC.

This chain connects TRBV2 to TRBJ1-2; TRBD1 matches 10 bases. The CDR3 runs to 15 residues. The trim removed 5 bases at V and 6 bases at J, leaving 9 bases unmatched. Germline CDR1 is SNHLY and CDR2 is FYNNEI. The CDR3 loop reads CASSMHGTGVNGYTF. For the CDR3, the DNA is TGTGCCAGCAGTATGCACGGGACAGGGGTAAATGGCTACACCTTC.

The chain is built from TRBV11-2 and TRBJ2-3; 12 bases fit TRBD2. Germline trimming cut 5 bases from V and 2 bases from J; bases unmatched to any gene: 11. The CDR3 is 18 amino acids. CDR1 SGHAT and CDR2 FQNNGV come from the germline V gene. For the CDR3, the DNA is TGTGCCAGCAGCCCCAGACTAGCGGGGGCCGGGGTCACAGATACGCAGTATTTT. This gives the protein CASSPRLAGAGVTDTQYF. Variable domain in full (rest from reference TRBV11-2 and TRBJ2-3): EAGVAQSPRYKIIEKRQSVAFWCNPISGHATLYWYQQILGQGPKLLIQFQNNGVVDDSQLPKDRFSAERLKGVDSTLKIQPAKLEDSAVYLCASSPRLAGAGVTDTQYFGPGTRLTVL.

The chain recombines TRBV19 with TRBJ1-4; 9 positions match TRBD1. V shed 1 base and J 7 bases; nucleotides not matched to a gene: 4. CDR3 length: 15 amino acids. Germline lookup yields CDR1 LNHDA and CDR2 SQIVND (reference sequence). The CDR3 DNA sequence: TGTGCCAGTAGTATAGCCGGGACAGGGACTGAAAAACTGTTTTTT. It encodes CASSIAGTGTEKLFF.

The CDR3 coding sequence is TGCGCCAGCAGCCAAGATCGTGAGCGGGGGACCCAGTACTTC. Translating gives CASSQDRERGTQYF. The chain carries TRBV4-1 and TRBJ2-5, with 7 bases fitting TRBD2. V gave up 0 bases and J gave up 7 bases; unmatched junction bases: 5. This CDR3 spans 14 amino acids. From germline, CDR1 is MGHRA and CDR2 YSYEKL.